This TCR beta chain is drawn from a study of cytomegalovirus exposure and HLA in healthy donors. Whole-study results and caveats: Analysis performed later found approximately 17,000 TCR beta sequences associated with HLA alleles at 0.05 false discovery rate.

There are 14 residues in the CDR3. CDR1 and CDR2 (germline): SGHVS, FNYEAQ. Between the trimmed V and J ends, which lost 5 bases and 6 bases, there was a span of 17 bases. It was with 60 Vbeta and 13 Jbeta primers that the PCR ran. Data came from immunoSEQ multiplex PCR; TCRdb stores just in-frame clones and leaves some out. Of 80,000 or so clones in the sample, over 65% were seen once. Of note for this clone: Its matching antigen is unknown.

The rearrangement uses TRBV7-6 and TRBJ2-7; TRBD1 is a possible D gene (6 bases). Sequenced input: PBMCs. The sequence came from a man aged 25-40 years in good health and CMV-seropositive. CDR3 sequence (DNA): TGTGCCAGCAGCCTCTTCGTTGGGGGCCTCGAGCAGTACTTC. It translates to CASSLFVGGLEQYF.